This T cell receptor beta chain was identified during a study of T cell responses to AZD1222 COVID-19 vaccine. Findings and caveats of the study: The peak T cell response came first, and repertoires were sampled only after it. Clonal diversity was possibly underestimated, and white British individuals and females predominated among donors. Spike was spanned by vaccine-associated CD4 TCRs, with dominance at 160-218 and 743-854.

Points on this clone: No antigen is known for it.

The CDR3 runs 12 residues. V was clipped by 10 bases and J by 7 bases; unmatched bases: 8. Per germline, CDR1 LNHDA and CDR2 SQIVND (reference sequence). Measured with immunoSEQ multiplex PCR; TCRdb has only the in-frame clones, and not every one. The data contain about 150,000 clones, roughly 91% of them singletons. The chain recombines TRBV19 with TRBJ1-1; 8 positions match TRBD1. This TCR came from an adult in good health. Specimen: peripheral blood, collected on day 0 of AZD1222 vaccination. The CDR3 spells CATRGQVDEAFF. The CDR3 DNA is TGTGCCACCCGGGGACAGGTAGATGAAGCTTTCTTT.